These 4 T cell receptor beta chains originate from one sample sequenced in a study of shared clonotypes between healthy human individuals. Only CD45RO-negative cells positively selected for CCR7 counted as naive CD8 cells, so terminally differentiated effector memory CD45RA+ cells were excluded. Here immunoSEQ multiplex PCR was the method, and the copy in TCRdb shows in-frame clones only, minus some. The sample records about 750,000 clones, 80% to 95% being singletons. The sequenced material came from naive CD8+ T cells sorted from blood. All receptors come from a man aged 25-40 years in good health.

The chain recombines TRBV7-2 with TRBJ1-3; D ambiguous. Looked up from germline, CDR1 is SGHTA and CDR2 is FQGNSA. V lost 2 bases and J 4 bases, leaving 6 bases between the germline ends. The CDR3 totals 13 residues. CDR3 loop: CASSLSGGNTIYF. The CDR3 DNA sequence: TGTGCCAGCAGCTTATCGGGGGGAAACACCATATATTTT.

This clone has a single count. The J gene is TRBJ2-1, the V gene TRBV13; tentatively, D is TRBD1 (5 bases). CDR1 PRHDT and CDR2 FYEKMQ come from the germline V gene (reference sequence). V was pared by 1 base and J by 8 bases, with 21 bases between. The CDR3 covers 17 residues. DNA of the CDR3: TGTGCCAGCAGCTTAGAAGGAGCCAGGGCCAAGGGCGATGAGCAGTTCTTC. Translation gives CASSLEGARAKGDEQFF. Together with reference TRBV13 and TRBJ2-1, the CDR3 gives the full variable domain: AAGVIQSPRHLIKEKRETATLKCYPIPRHDTVYWYQQGPGQDPQFLISFYEKMQSDKGSIPDRFSAQQFSDYHSELNMSSLELGDSALYFCASSLEGARAKGDEQFFGPGTRLTVL.

Note on this clone: In the same sample, other DNA sequences code for this CDR3. This sequence joins TRBV19 and TRBJ2-1; the D is unclear. The CDR3 has 11 amino acids. V gave up 1 base and J gave up 7 bases, with 2 bases separating them. In germline, CDR1 is LNHDA, CDR2 SQIVND (reference sequence). Written as DNA, the CDR3 is TGTGCCAGTAGTATAGGGAATGAGCAGTTCTTC. It specifies CASSIGNEQFF.

This clone has a single count. The chain joins TRBV7-9 to TRBJ1-3; D is undetermined. From germline, CDR1 is SEHNR and CDR2 FQNEAQ (reference sequence). The CDR3 runs to 12 residues. The V gene lost 6 bases and the J gene lost 8 bases, with 11 bases spanning the gap. The CDR3 coding sequence is TGTGCCAGCAGGATTTATGAAGACACCATATATTTT. It yields the protein CASRIYEDTIYF.